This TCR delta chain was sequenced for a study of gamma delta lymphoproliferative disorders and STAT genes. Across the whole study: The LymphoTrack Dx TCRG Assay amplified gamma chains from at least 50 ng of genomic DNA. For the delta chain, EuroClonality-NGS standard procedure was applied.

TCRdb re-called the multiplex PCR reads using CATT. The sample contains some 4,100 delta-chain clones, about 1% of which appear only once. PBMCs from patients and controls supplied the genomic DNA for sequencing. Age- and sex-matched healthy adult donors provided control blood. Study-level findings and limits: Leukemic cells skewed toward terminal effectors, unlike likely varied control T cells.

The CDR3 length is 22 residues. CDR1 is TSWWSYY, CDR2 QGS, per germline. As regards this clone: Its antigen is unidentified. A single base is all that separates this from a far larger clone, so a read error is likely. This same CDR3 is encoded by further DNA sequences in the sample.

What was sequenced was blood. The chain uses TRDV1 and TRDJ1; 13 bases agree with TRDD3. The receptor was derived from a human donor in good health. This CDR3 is CALGELYPYWGIRGPYTDKLIF. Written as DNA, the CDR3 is TGTGCTCTTGGTGAACTCTACCCGTACTGGGGGATACGGGGGCCATACACCGATAAACTCATCTTT.